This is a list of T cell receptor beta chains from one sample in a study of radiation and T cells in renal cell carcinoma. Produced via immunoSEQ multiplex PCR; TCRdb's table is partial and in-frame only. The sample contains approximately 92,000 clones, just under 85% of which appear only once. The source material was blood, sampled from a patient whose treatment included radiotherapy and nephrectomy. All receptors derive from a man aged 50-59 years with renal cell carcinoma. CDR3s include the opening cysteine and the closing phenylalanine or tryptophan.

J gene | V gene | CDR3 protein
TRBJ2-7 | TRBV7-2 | CASSLAAGANSYEQYF
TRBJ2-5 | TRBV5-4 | CASSLDRQGAWETQYF
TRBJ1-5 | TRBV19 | CASSMGQGAFLNQPQHF
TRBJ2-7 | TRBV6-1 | CASSEAPGWEPYEQYF
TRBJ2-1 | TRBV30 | CAWTGLGVGKQFF
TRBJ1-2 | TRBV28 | CASSFGRNNYGYTF
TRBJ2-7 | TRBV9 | CASSAGPSYEQYF
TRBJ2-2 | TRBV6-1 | CASTKTGGFSGELFF
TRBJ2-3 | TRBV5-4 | CASSPTVGDTQYF
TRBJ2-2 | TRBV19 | CASAQSRLNTGELFF
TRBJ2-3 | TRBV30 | CAWSGGTDTQYF
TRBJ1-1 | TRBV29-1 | CSAFNRMNTEAFF
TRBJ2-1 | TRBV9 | CASSVIAGNNEQFF
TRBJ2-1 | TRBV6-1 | CASSDGETNEQFF
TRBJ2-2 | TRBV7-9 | CASTSGQGNTGELFF
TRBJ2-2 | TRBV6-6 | CASSYSWDNGELFF
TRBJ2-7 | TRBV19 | CASSGGTGGHEQYF
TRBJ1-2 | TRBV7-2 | CASSLVHRGYVYTF
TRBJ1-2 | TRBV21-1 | CASSGGGDNRYTF
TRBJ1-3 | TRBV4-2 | CASSQGGGLSGNTIYF
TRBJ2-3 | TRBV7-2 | CASSLYVGRATDTQYF
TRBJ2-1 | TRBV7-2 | CASSLGGRNEQFF
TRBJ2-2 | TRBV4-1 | CASSTGLGVGELFF
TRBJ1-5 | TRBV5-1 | CASSLDDPSNQPQHF
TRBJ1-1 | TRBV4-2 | CASSQRTVNTEAFF
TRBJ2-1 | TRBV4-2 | CASSLTGDEQFF
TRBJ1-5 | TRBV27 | CASSLTRNQPQHF
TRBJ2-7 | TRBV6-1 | CASSAQIGRLAGVEQYF
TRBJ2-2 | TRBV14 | CASSRQQGAGTGELFF
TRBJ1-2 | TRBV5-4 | CASSLDPVNYGYTF
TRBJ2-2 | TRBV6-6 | CASTPRGETGELFF
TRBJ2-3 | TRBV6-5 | CASSYSWDRTDTQYF
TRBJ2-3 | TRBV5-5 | CASSRTSTDTQYF
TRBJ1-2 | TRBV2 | CASRDSNPYGYTF
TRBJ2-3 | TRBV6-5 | CASSSSISGGDTQYF
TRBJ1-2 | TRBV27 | CASSLQAGYGYTF